The clone carrying this T cell receptor beta chain was seen a few times. The entry originates in a study of identical twins. J gave up 1 base and V 5 bases, and 11 bases lay outside the gene matches. The CDR3 extends over 17 amino acids. The germline V gene has CDR1 SGHTA and CDR2 FQGNSA. One entry per CDR3 protein results from TCRdb running MiXCR on the 5' RACE reads. The sample yields 690,000 or so distinct CDR3 sequences, around 8.3% seen once. Another study also made use of these data, one on yellow fever vaccine responses in identical twins.

The chain recombines TRBV7-2 with TRBJ2-7; 10 bases line up with TRBD2. Sequences were obtained from PBMCs. This sequence was found in a woman between 18 and 29 years old in good health. CDR3 in DNA: TGTGCCAGCAGCCTCTCCTACCCTAGCGGGAGATCCTACGAGCAGTACTTC. Translating gives CASSLSYPSGRSYEQYF.